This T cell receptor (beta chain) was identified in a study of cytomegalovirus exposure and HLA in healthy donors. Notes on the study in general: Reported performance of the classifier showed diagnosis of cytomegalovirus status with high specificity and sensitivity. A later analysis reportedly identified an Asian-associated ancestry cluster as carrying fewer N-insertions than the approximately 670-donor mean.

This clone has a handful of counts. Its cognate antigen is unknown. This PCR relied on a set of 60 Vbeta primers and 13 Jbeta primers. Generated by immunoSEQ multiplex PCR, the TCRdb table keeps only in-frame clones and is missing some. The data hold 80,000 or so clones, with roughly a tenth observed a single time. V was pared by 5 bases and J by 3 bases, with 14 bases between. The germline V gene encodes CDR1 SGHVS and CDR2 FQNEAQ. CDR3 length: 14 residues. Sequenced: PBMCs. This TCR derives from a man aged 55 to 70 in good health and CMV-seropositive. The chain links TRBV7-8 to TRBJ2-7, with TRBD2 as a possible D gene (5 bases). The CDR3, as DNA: TGTGCCAGCAGCACAACTAGATCCAGCTACGAGCAGTACTTC. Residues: CASSTTRSSYEQYF.